Following are 9 T cell receptor beta chains from one sample sequenced in a study of shared clonotypes between healthy human individuals. Selected positively for CCR7 and CD45RO-negative, naive CD8 cells excluded terminally differentiated effector memory CD45RA+ cells. TCRdb's table, derived via immunoSEQ multiplex PCR, lists solely in-frame clones and lacks some. The top ten hold around 24% of the sample, which has approximately 810,000 clones, about 91% seen once. The sequencing input was naive CD8+ T cells sorted from blood. The receptors originated from a man aged 30 to 39 in good health.

The V call is TRBV29-1, the J call TRBJ2-7; D may correspond to TRBD1 or TRBD2 (5 bases each). CDR1 is SQVTM and CDR2 is ANQGSEA in the germline V gene. The CDR3 is 13 amino acids. Trimming pared 4 bases from V and 2 bases from J, leaving 12 bases between. The chain's CDR3 is CSVVARGAYEQYF. CDR3 nucleotides: TGCAGCGTTGTCGCGAGGGGTGCCTACGAGCAGTACTTC.

The rearrangement links TRBV7-9 to TRBJ2-4; 8 bases are a match to TRBD2. The germline V gene has CDR1 SEHNR and CDR2 FQNEAQ (reference sequence). Trimming cost V 5 bases and J 6 bases; bases outside gene matches: 9. The CDR3 is 15 residues long. This CDR3 is CASSDSGTRGNIQYF. CDR3 DNA: TGTGCCAGCAGCGACTCCGGGACTAGGGGAAACATTCAGTACTTC.

J is TRBJ2-1 and V is TRBV9, with unresolved D. The CDR3 sequence is 18 residues long. Trimming took off 3 bases at V and 4 bases at J, with 23 bases between the two ends. Germline V lookup: CDR1 SGDLS, CDR2 YYNGEE. The CDR3 sequence: CASSANFVRAATYNEQFF. The CDR3 nucleotides are TGTGCCAGCAGCGCCAATTTTGTTAGGGCCGCCACTTACAATGAGCAGTTCTTC.

J is TRBJ2-7 and V is TRBV27; D is unclear. The CDR3 consists of 15 residues. Germline CDR1 and CDR2: MNHEY and SMNVEV (reference sequence). V was trimmed by 8 bases and J by 1 base, leaving 18 bases between them. The CDR3 nucleotides are TGTGCCAGCTCCCAAGAGCTTTCCCCTTCCTACGAGCAGTACTTC. Translated, it gives CASSQELSPSYEQYF.

The chain links TRBV14 to TRBJ2-7, with 7 bases identical to TRBD1. CDR3 length: 14 amino acids. J gave up 7 bases and V 3 bases, and 9 bases lay outside the gene matches. Germline V gene data show CDR1 as SGHDN and CDR2 as FVKESK. The CDR3 DNA reads as TGTGCCAGCAGCCACAGGACAGGCCTGAGGGAGCAGTACTTC. The encoded protein is CASSHRTGLREQYF.

CDR3 sequence: CASSALAGVKETQYF. The CDR3 DNA is TGTGCCAGCAGCGCACTAGCGGGAGTCAAAGAGACCCAGTACTTC. The rearrangement links TRBV7-8 to TRBJ2-5, with TRBD2 matching 11 bases. Trimming cost V 5 bases and J 3 bases; bases outside gene matches: 5. Germline CDR1 SGHVS, CDR2 FQNEAQ. This CDR3 has 15 residues.

The chain recombines TRBV11-3 with TRBJ2-1, with TRBD2 matching over 12 bases. The junction had 3 bases not matched to a gene; V was cut back by 5 bases and J by 4 bases. CDR1 is SGHNT, CDR2 YENEEA, per germline. CDR3 length: 15 residues. CDR3: CASSMGTSGYNEQFF. The CDR3 DNA reads TGTGCCAGCAGCATGGGGACTAGCGGGTACAATGAGCAGTTCTTC.

About this clone: The same CDR3 also results from other DNA sequences found in this sample. The rearrangement joins TRBV27 to TRBJ2-2, with D unresolved. The germline V and J ends were trimmed by 3 bases and 4 bases, with 6 bases remaining between them. The CDR3 loop spans 13 amino acids. Germline V gene lookup returns CDR1 MNHEY and CDR2 SMNVEV (reference sequence). CDR3 coding DNA: TGTGCCAGCAGTTTTCCTAGCACCGGGGAGCTGTTTTTT. Translated: CASSFPSTGELFF.

V and J are TRBV7-2 and TRBJ2-7; 13 positions match TRBD2. The V gene end was trimmed by 5 bases and the J gene end by 3 bases; junction bases not matched to a gene: 7. CDR1 is SGHTA, CDR2 FQGNSA, per germline. The length of the CDR3 is 16 residues. CDR3 coding DNA: TGTGCCAGCAGCCCAGGGACTAGCGGGATAGTCTACGAGCAGTACTTC. This sequence encodes CASSPGTSGIVYEQYF.